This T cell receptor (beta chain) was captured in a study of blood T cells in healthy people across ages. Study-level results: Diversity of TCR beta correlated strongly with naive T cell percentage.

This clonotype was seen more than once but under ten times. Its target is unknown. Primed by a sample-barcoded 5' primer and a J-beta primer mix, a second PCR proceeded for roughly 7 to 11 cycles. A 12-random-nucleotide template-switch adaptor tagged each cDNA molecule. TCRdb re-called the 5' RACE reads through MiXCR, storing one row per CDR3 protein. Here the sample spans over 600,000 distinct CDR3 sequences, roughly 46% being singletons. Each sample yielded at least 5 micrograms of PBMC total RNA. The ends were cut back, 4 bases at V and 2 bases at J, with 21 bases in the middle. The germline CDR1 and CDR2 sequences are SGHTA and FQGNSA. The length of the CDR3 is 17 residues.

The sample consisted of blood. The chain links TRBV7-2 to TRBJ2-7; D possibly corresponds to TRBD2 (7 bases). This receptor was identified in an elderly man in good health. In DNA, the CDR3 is TGTGCCAGCAGCTCAGAGGGGGTTGGGGGAGGGCCCTACGAGCAGTACTTC. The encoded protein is CASSSEGVGGGPYEQYF.